This TCR beta chain was identified during a study of blood T cell repertoires in COVID-19 (dated by TCRdb to the early 2020s). The study in broad terms: Samples covering the acute and convalescent phases of COVID-19 were provided by collaborators in the United States, Italy and Spain. The material from the prospective study consisted of cDNA or gDNA derived from T cells, B-cell-depleted T cells, or PBMCs. Subjects who had been exposed to COVID-19, were actively infected with it, or had recovered from it provided the deeply sampled blood TCRbeta repertoires that made up the dataset. The repertoires were released in a freely available public database intended as a resource for research on the immune response to SARS-CoV-2. The samples were drawn from two sources: the first 160 participants of the ongoing ImmuneRACE study, and about 1,300 subjects contributed by 6 global collaborators. A de-identified subject ID, COVID-19 status, age in years and sex were almost always included in the sample metadata. Where available, HLA class I and class II types were obtained from metadata supplied by the sample provider rather than from assay-based typing.

Whole blood was collected in K2EDTA tubes by collaborating institutions according to the institutions' own protocols. For TCRbeta analysis, collaborator samples were shipped as frozen whole blood, as isolated PBMCs, or as DNA extracted from either sample type. TCRbeta CDR3 regions were amplified from genomic DNA using the immunoSEQ Assay, a bias-controlled multiplex PCR. In the authors' own workflow: Within the assay, amplification of reference gene primers was used to estimate how many nucleated cells each sample contained. Sequence reads were collapsed and filtered to measure the absolute abundance of every unique TCRbeta CDR3 rearrangement. For each sample, productive Simpson clonality was calculated as the square root of Simpson's diversity index over productive rearrangements. TCRdb holds this immuneACCESS table with in-frame rearrangements only. Some clones are missing; in checked studies, unresolved V genes explain under half, and the rest has no known cause. V, J and clone size reflect that table, while D and trimming were determined from the DNA. This sample is represented by fewer than 150,000 clones; around 82% of them were singletons. The leading ten clones occupy roughly 7.3% of the sample.

Notes on this clone: Its antigen remains undetermined. No much larger clonotype is one base removed from it; base qualities were not supplied.

Findings and caveats that apply to the study as a whole: How much clinical and demographic metadata was included differed by source and by participant, and the metadata was provided uncurated.

V is shortened by 5 bases, J by 8 bases, and the region joining them spans 24 bases. Including the terminal cysteine and phenylalanine, the CDR3 comprises 16 residues. Just the 48-base CDR3 DNA is kept, in frame starting at base 1. The germline V gene (reference sequence) specifies LNHDA as CDR1 and SQIVND as CDR2. The chain is made from TRBV19 and TRBJ1-2; TRBD1 is possibly the D segment (5 matching bases). Specimen: peripheral blood. This TCR derives from a human donor in a cohort sampled during active COVID-19. The DNA sequence is given as TGTGCCAGTAGTCCATATGGGGATTTACGGGGGAGCGGCTACACCTTC. Its translation is CASSPYGDLRGSGYTF.